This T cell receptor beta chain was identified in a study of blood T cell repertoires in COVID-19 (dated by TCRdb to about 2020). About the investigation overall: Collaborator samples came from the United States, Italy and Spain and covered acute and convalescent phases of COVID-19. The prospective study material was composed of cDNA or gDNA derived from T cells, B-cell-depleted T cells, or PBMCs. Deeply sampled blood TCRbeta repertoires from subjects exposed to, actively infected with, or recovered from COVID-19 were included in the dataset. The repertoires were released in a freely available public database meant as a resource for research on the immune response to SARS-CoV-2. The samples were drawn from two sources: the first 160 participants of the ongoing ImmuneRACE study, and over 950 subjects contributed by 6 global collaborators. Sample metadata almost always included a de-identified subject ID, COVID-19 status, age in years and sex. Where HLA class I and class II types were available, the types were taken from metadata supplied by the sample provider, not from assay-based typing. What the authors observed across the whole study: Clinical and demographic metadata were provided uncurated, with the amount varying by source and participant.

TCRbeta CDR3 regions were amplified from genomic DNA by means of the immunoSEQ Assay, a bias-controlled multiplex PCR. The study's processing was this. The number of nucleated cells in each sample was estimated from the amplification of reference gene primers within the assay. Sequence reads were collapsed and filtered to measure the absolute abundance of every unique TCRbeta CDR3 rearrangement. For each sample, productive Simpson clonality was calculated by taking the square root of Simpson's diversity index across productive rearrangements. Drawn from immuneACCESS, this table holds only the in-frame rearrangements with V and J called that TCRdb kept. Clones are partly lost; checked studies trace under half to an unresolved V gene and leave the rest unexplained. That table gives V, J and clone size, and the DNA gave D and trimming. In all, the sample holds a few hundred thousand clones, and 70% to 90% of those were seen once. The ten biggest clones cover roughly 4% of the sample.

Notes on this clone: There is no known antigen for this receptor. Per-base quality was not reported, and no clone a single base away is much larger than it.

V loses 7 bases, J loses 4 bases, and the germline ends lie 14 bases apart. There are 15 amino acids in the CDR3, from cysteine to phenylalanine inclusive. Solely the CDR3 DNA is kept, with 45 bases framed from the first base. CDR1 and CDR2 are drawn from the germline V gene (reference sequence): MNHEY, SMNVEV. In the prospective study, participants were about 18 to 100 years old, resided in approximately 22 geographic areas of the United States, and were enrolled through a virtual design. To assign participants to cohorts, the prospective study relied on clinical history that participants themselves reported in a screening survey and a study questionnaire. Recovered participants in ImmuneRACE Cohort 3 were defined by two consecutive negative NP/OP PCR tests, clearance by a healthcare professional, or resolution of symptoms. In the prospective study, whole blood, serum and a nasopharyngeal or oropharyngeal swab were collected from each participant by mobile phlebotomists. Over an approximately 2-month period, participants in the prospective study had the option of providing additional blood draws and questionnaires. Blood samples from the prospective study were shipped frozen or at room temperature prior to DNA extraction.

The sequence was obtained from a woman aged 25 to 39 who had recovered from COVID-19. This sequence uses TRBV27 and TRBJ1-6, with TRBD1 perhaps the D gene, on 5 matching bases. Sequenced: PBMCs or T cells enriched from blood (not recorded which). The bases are TGTGCCAGCAAAGACAGAAATATATATAATTCACCCCTCCACTTT. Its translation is CASKDRNIYNSPLHF.